This TCR beta chain was captured by sequencing in a study of OX40 agonist ivuxolimab in advanced cancers. Study-wide background: Patients undergoing dose escalation presented with hepatocellular carcinoma, melanoma, renal cell or head and neck cancer. Anti-PD-1, anti-PD-L1 or anti-CTLA-4 therapy given earlier was allowed, and about 38% had some. Study findings and constraints: At 0.1 to 3.0 mg/kg and by week 6, CD4+ and CD8+ T cells in the blood had expanded clonally.

This clone was observed a single time. Its antigen is undetermined. At one of its ends the junction is not consistent with the germline gene, which may arise from a read error. Using immunoSEQ multiplex PCR, the repertoire was profiled, and TCRdb retains in-frame clones only, with some absent. Altogether more than 60,000 clones are present, 89% being singletons, with the ten largest covering roughly 4%. The CDR3 is 12 amino acids. Germline V lookup: CDR1 SSHAT, CDR2 FNYEAQ (reference sequence). This rearrangement joins TRBV7-7 to TRBJ2-2; tentative D call: TRBD2 (5 bases). This specimen consisted of CD4+ or CD8+ T cells sorted from blood, obtained in a trial of the OX40 agonist ivuxolimab. The source of this sequence is an adult with an advanced solid tumor such as melanoma, head and neck, liver or kidney cancer. CDR3 in DNA: TGTGCTAGCAGCCCCCGGGGAGGGGAGCTGTTTTTT. Translation gives CASSPRGGELFF.